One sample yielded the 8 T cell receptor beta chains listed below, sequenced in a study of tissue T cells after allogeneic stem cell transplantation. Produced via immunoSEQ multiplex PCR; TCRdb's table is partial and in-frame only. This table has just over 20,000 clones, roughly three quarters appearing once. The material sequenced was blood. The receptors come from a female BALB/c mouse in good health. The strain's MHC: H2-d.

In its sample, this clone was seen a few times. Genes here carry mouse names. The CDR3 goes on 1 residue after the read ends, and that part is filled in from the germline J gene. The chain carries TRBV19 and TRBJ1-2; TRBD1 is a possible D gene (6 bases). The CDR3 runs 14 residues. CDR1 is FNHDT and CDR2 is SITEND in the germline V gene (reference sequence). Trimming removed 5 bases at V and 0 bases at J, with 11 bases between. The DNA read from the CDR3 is TGTGCCAGCAGCGGACAGACTGCAAACTCCGACTACACC. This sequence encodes CASSGQTANSDYT. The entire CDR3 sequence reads CASSGQTANSDYTF.

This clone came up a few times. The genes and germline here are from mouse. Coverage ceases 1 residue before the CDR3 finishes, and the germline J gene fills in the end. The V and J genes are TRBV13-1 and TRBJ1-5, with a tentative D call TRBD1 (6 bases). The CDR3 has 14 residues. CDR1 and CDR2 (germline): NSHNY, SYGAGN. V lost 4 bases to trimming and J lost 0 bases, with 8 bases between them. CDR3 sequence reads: CASSQQGNNQAPLF. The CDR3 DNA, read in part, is TGTGCCAGCAGTCAACAGGGTAACAACCAGGCTCCGCTT.

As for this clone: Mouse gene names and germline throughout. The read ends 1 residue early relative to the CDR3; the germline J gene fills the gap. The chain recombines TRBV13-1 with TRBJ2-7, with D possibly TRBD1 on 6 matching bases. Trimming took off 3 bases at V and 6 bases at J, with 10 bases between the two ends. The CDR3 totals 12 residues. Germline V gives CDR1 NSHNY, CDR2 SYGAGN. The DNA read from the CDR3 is TGTGCCAGCAGTGCACAGGGTAGTGAACAGTAC. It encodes CASSAQGSEQY. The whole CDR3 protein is CASSAQGSEQYF.

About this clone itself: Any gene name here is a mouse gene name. The CDR3 here is CASRGLGGMDTQYF. CDR3 DNA (partial): TGTGCTAGCAGGGGACTGGGGGGGATGGACACCCAGTAC. This chain links TRBV29 with TRBJ2-5; 13 nucleotides line up with TRBD2. The sequenced fragment ends 1 residue before the CDR3 boundary, so the rest is inferred from the germline J gene. The CDR3 spans 14 residues. J gave up 6 bases and V 6 bases, and 3 bases lay outside the gene matches. The germline V gene encodes CDR1 MSHET and CDR2 SYDVDS.

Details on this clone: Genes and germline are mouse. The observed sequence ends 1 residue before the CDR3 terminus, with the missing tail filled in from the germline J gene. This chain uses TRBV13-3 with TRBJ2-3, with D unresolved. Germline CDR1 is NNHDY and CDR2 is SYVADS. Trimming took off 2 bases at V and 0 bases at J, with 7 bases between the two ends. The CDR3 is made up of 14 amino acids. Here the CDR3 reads CASSDKYSAETLYF. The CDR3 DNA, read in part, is TGTGCCAGCAGTGACAAATATAGTGCAGAAACGCTGTAT.

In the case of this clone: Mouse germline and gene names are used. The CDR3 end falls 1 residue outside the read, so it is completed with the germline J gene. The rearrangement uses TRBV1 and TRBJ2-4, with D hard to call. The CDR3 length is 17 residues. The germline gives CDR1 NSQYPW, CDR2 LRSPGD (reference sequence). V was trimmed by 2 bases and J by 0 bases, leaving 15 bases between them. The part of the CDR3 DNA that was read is TGCACCTGCAGTGCAAATGCCCCCAAATATAGTCAAAACACCTTGTAC. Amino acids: CTCSANAPKYSQNTLY. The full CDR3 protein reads CTCSANAPKYSQNTLYF.

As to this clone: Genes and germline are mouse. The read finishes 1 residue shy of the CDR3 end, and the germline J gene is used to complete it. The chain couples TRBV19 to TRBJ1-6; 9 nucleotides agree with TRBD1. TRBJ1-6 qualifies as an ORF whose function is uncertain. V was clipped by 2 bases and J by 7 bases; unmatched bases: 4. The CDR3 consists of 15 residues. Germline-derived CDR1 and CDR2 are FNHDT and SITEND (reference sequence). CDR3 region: CASSIGDRENSPLYF. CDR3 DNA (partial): TGTGCCAGCAGTATTGGGGACAGGGAAAATTCGCCCCTCTAC.

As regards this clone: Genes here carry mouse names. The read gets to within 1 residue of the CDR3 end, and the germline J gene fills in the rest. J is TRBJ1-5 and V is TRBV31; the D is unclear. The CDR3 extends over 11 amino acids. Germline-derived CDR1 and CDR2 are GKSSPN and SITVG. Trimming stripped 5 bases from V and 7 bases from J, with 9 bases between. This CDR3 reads CAWRTDQAPLF. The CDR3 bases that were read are TGTGCCTGGCGGACGGATCAGGCTCCGCTT. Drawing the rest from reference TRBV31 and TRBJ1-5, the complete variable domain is AQTIHQWPVAEIKAVGSPLSLGCTIKGKSSPNLYWYWQATGGTLQQLFYSITVGQVESVVQLNLSASRPKDDQFILSTEKLLLSHSGFYLCAWRTDQAPLFGEGTRLSVL.